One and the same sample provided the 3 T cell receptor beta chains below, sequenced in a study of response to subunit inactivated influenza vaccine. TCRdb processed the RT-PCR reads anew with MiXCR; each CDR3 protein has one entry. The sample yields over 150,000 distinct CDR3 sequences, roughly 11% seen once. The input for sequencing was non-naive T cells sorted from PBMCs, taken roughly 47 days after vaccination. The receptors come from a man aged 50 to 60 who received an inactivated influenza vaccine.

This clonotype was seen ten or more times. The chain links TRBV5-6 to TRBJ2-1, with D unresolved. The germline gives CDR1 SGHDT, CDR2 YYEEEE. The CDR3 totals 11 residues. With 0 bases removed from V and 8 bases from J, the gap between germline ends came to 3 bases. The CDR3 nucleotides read TGTGCCAGCAGCTTGGCGGATGAGCAGTTCTTC. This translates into CASSLADEQFF.

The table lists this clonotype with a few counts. CDR3 DNA: TGTGCCAGCAGCCTTTCCCCTTTCGGAAGTGAGCAGTTCTTC. Translated, it gives CASSLSPFGSEQFF. V and J are TRBV7-8 and TRBJ2-1; the D is unclear. The CDR3 totals 14 residues. Germline assignment: CDR1 SGHVS and CDR2 FQNEAQ. V shed 5 bases and J shed 9 bases, with 17 bases lying between them.

The DNA of the CDR3 is TGTGCCAGCAGCTTCGTAGGGACAGATACGCAGTATTTT. This encodes CASSFVGTDTQYF. This chain links TRBV7-6 with TRBJ2-3, with D hard to call. V was pared by 3 bases and J by 3 bases, with 7 bases between. Germline V CDR1 and CDR2: SGHVS, FNYEAQ. The CDR3 consists of 13 residues.